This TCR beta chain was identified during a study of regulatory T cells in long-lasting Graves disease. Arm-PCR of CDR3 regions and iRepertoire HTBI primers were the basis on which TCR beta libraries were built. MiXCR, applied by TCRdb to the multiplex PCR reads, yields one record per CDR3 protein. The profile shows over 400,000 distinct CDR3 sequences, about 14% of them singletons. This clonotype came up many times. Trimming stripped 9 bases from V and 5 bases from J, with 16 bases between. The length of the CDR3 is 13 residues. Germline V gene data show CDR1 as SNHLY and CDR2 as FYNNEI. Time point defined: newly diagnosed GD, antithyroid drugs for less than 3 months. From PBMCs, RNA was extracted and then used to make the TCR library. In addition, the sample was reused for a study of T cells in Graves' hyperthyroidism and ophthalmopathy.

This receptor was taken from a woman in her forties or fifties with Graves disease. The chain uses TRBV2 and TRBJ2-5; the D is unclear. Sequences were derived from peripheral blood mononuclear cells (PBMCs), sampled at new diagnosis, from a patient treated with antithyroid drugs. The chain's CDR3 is CARTGLRRETQYF. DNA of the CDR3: TGTGCCAGGACGGGCCTGCGAAGGGAGACCCAGTACTTC.